The 21 T cell receptor beta chains reported below all come from one sample, sequenced in a study of blood T cells in healthy people across ages. Combining a sample-barcoded 5' primer with a J-beta primer mix, a second PCR ran for about 7 to 11 cycles. Each CDR3 protein is one row after TCRdb ran MiXCR on the 5' RACE reads. Of almost 550,000 distinct CDR3 sequences in the sample, approximately 25% were seen once. This sample was shared with a second study, whose subject was T cells of mothers and their children.

The source material was blood. These receptors came from a boy between 10 and 17 years old in good health.

This clonotype was recorded many times. The chain combines TRBV27 with TRBJ2-5; TRBD1 matches 7 bases. Looked up from germline, CDR1 is MNHEY and CDR2 is SMNVEV (reference sequence). The trim removed 6 bases at V and 1 base at J, leaving 5 bases unmatched. The CDR3 consists of 14 residues. The CDR3 DNA follows: TGTGCCAGCAGCTTAAGGGACAGCCAAGAGACCCAGTACTTC. Protein sequence: CASSLRDSQETQYF.

The J gene is TRBJ2-1, the V gene TRBV19; 8 positions agree with TRBD2. CDR1 is LNHDA, CDR2 SQIVND, per germline (reference sequence). The CDR3 has 15 amino acids. The V gene end was trimmed by 6 bases and the J gene end by 4 bases; junction bases not matched to a gene: 8. The CDR3 DNA follows: TGTGCCAGTAGAATAACTAGCGGTCCGTACAATGAGCAGTTCTTC. Translation: CASRITSGPYNEQFF. The variable domain in full, with the rest retrieved from reference TRBV19 and TRBJ2-1, is DGGITQSPKYLFRKEGQNVTLSCEQNLNHDAMYWYRQDPGQGLRLIYYSQIVNDFQKGDIAEGYSVSREKKESFPLTVTSAQKNPTAFYLCASRITSGPYNEQFFGPGTRLTVL.

This chain connects TRBV28 to TRBJ1-2, with D unresolved. This CDR3 has 17 residues. The ends were cut back, 4 bases at V and 0 bases at J, with 18 bases in the middle. Germline-derived CDR1 and CDR2 are MDHEN and SYDVKM. CDR3 DNA sequence: TGTGCCAGCAGTTCCGGGAGCGCGTCAACGTCTAACTATGGCTACACCTTC. As protein: CASSSGSASTSNYGYTF.

The V and J genes are TRBV11-2 and TRBJ2-5; no firm D call. With the DNA end fitting TRBJ2-7 better, the J assignment may be wrong. This CDR3 is built from 14 residues. CDR1 and CDR2 from the germline V gene are SGHAT and FQNNGV. The CDR3 region is CASSLVWGSYEQYF. The DNA of the CDR3 is TGTGCCAGCAGCCTAGTTTGGGGATCCTACGAGCAGTACTTC.

The CDR3 is CASSRTGVGYTF. As DNA, the CDR3 is TGTGCCAGCAGTCGGACAGGGGTTGGCTACACCTTC. J is TRBJ1-2 and V is TRBV2; TRBD1 aligns across 9 bases. Germline loops: CDR1 SNHLY, CDR2 FYNNEI. V gave up 5 bases and J gave up 7 bases; unmatched junction bases: 2. This CDR3 is 12 amino acids long.

This chain uses TRBV4-2 with TRBJ2-1; D is unresolved. V gave up 0 bases and J gave up 4 bases, with 13 bases separating them. The CDR3 totals 16 residues. The V gene's germline CDR1 is LGHNA and CDR2 YNFKEQ. CDR3 in DNA: TGTGCCAGCAGCCAAGATCAGGAAAGTTTATACAATGAGCAGTTCTTC. Its translation is CASSQDQESLYNEQFF.

In its sample, this clonotype was seen many times. J is TRBJ2-7 and V is TRBV27; 7 bases align to TRBD1. The CDR3 runs 16 residues. From germline, CDR1 is MNHEY and CDR2 SMNVEV (reference sequence). The junction had 7 bases not matched to a gene; V was cut back by 0 bases and J by 2 bases. The CDR3 sequence: CASSLSGRGQAYEQYF. Written as DNA, the CDR3 is TGTGCCAGCAGTTTATCGGGCCGAGGACAGGCCTACGAGCAGTACTTC.

This clonotype was seen a handful of times. The chain combines TRBV4-3 with TRBJ1-6; D possibly corresponds to TRBD1 (6 bases). Looked up from germline, CDR1 is LGHNA and CDR2 is YSLEER. This CDR3 has 16 residues. V lost 0 bases to trimming and J lost 5 bases, with 11 bases between them. The CDR3 sequence is CASSQDEGGDNSPLHF. The CDR3 region has the DNA TGCGCCAGCAGCCAAGACGAAGGGGGGGATAATTCACCCCTCCACTTT.

The sample holds a few counts of this clonotype. The V gene is TRBV5-1, the J gene TRBJ2-1, with 7 positions matching TRBD1. This CDR3 comprises 15 residues. Germline V lookup: CDR1 SGHRS, CDR2 YFSETQ. V lost 0 bases to trimming and J lost 8 bases; unmatched junction nucleotides: 8. The CDR3 nucleotides are TGCGCCAGCAGCTTGGGCGGACAGGCTAGAGATGAGCAGTTCTTC. Translation: CASSLGGQARDEQFF.

This clonotype was picked up many times. The chain is built from TRBV7-3 and TRBJ2-2; no clear D gene. CDR1 is SGHTA and CDR2 is FQGTGA in the germline V gene. The V gene lost 5 bases and the J gene lost 13 bases, with 17 bases spanning the gap. The CDR3 sequence is 13 residues long. In DNA form, the CDR3 reads TGTGCCAGCAGCCCCCTGCCGGGCATCGGGCTGTTTTTT. It translates to CASSPLPGIGLFF. Based on the CDR3 plus reference TRBV7-3 and TRBJ2-2, the full variable domain is GAGVSQTPSNKVTEKGKYVELRCDPISGHTALYWYRQSLGQGPEFLIYFQGTGAADDSGLPNDRFFAVRPEGSVSTLKIQRTERGDSAVYLCASSPLPGIGLFFGEGSRLTVL.

V usage is TRBV7-9 and J usage is TRBJ2-1; possibly TRBD2 for D (5 bases). The J call is uncertain, as TRBJ2-5 better fits the DNA end. The length of the CDR3 is 14 residues. In germline, CDR1 is SEHNR, CDR2 FQNEAQ (reference sequence). CDR3 amino acids: CASSASLVEETQYF. In DNA, the CDR3 is TGTGCCAGCAGCGCCTCACTAGTTGAGGAGACCCAGTACTTC.

This clonotype was seen repeatedly, ten times or more. J is TRBJ2-5 and V is TRBV4-3, with D maybe TRBD2 (5 bases). Gene TRBJ2-7 matches the end of the DNA better, so the J call may be wrong. The germline V gene has CDR1 LGHNA and CDR2 YSLEER. The length of the CDR3 is 14 residues. CDR3 loop: CASSQDNGNVEQYF. CDR3 coding DNA: TGCGCCAGCAGCCAAGATAACGGGAACGTCGAGCAGTACTTC.

The chain carries TRBV7-9 and TRBJ2-5; D is perhaps TRBD1 (6 bases). The V gene lost 4 bases and the J gene lost 4 bases, with 13 bases spanning the gap. CDR3 length: 14 amino acids. The germline gives CDR1 SEHNR, CDR2 FQNEAQ (reference sequence). Here the CDR3 reads CASSYDLGGETQYF. In nucleotides, the CDR3 is TGTGCCAGCAGCTACGATCTAGGGGGAGAGACCCAGTACTTC.

This clonotype has a handful of counts. The V and J genes are TRBV25-1 and TRBJ2-2; 8 nucleotides match TRBD1. Trimming removed 4 bases from V and 4 bases from J; junction bases left unmatched: 5. This CDR3 has 15 amino acids. Germline-derived CDR1 and CDR2 are MGHDK and SYGVNS. In DNA form, the CDR3 reads TGTGCCAGCAGTGCCTCAGGGGGCGCCACCGGGGAGCTGTTTTTT. This encodes CASSASGGATGELFF. Full variable domain (missing parts from reference TRBV25-1 and TRBJ2-2): EADIYQTPRYLVIGTGKKITLECSQTMGHDKMYWYQQDPGMELHLIHYSYGVNSTEKGDLSSESTVSRIRTEHFPLTLESARPSHTSQYLCASSASGGATGELFFGEGSRLTVL.

V gene TRBV11-3 combines with J gene TRBJ2-1; 12 nucleotides match TRBD2. V lost 5 bases, J lost 8 bases, and 7 bases stayed unmatched. The CDR3 extends over 15 amino acids. Germline V gene sequence: CDR1 SGHNT, CDR2 YENEEA. The CDR3 coding sequence is TGTGCCAGCAGCAGGGGGACTAGCGGGTGGGATGAGCAGTTCTTC. Its translation: CASSRGTSGWDEQFF.

The chain couples TRBV7-2 to TRBJ1-2; tentatively, D is TRBD1 (6 bases). The CDR3 has 15 amino acids. V lost 5 bases and J lost 0, with 13 bases in between. Germline loops: CDR1 SGHTA, CDR2 FQGNSA. The CDR3 region has the DNA TGTGCCAGCAGCGGCCGGGACACCGCTAACTATGGCTACACCTTC. Translation: CASSGRDTANYGYTF.

This clonotype was picked up a small number of times. The chain employs TRBV6-5 and TRBJ2-7; D may match TRBD1 or TRBD2 (6 bases each). The CDR3 has 13 residues. Germline V gene lookup returns CDR1 MNHEY and CDR2 SVGAGI. Trimming left V 0 bases short and J 5 bases short, with 8 bases between. CDR3 bases: TGTGCCAGCAGTTACTCAGGGGGGAACGAGCAGTACTTC. Encoded protein: CASSYSGGNEQYF.

The table lists this clonotype with a few counts. The chain combines TRBV6-4 with TRBJ2-1; D not certain. The CDR3 has 12 residues. Germline loops: CDR1 MRHNA, CDR2 SNTAGT. V lost 5 bases and J 11 bases, leaving 13 bases between the germline ends. The CDR3 protein is CASSQSGAKQFF. CDR3 coding DNA: TGTGCCAGCAGTCAATCAGGAGCTAAGCAGTTCTTC.

The V call is TRBV9, the J call TRBJ2-2; 10 bases map to TRBD1. Unmatched junction bases numbered 11, after V lost 3 bases and J lost 6 bases. Germline-derived CDR1 and CDR2 are SGDLS and YYNGEE. The CDR3 length is 17 residues. CDR3 DNA: TGTGCCAGCAGCGACCGACGACAGGGGGCTAAGGCCGGGGAGCTGTTTTTT. Amino acids: CASSDRRQGAKAGELFF.

This clonotype was seen a few times. This rearrangement joins TRBV28 to TRBJ2-5; D possibly corresponds to TRBD1 (5 bases). The DNA end favors TRBJ2-7, so the J call may be wrong. From germline, CDR1 is MDHEN and CDR2 SYDVKM. CDR3 length equals 12 residues. The CDR3 nucleotides read TGTGCCACCCAGGGTTCCCTCTACGAGCAGTACTTC. Amino acids: CATQGSLYEQYF.

This clonotype turned up a few times. This chain uses TRBV20-1 with TRBJ2-7, with D unclear. Per germline, CDR1 DFQATT and CDR2 SNEGSKA (reference sequence). V was shortened by 2 bases and J by 0 bases, with 8 bases between the two germline ends. The CDR3 has 13 amino acids. The CDR3 DNA sequence: TGCAGTGCTAGACCCGACCACTCCTACGAGCAGTACTTC. It codes for CSARPDHSYEQYF.